This T cell receptor beta chain appears in the sequencing data of a study of blood T cell repertoires in COVID-19. Background on the study: Material from acute and convalescent COVID-19 was sourced from the United States, Italy and Spain. T cells, B-cell-depleted T cells, or PBMCs supplied cDNA or gDNA.

The table lists this clone with a count of one. Trimming cost V 1 base and J 2 bases, with 14 bases left between them. The CDR3 is 16 residues long. Germline-derived CDR1 and CDR2 are MGHRA and YSYEKL. Original analysis: Amplification of reference gene primers was used by the study to estimate nucleated cell counts. TCRdb's copy holds only in-frame clones and misses some; the assay was immunoSEQ multiplex PCR. That table furnishes V, J and clone size, whereas the DNA furnished D and trimming. The repertoire holds roughly 100,000 clones, with 84% as singletons. The chain couples TRBV4-1 to TRBJ1-2, with D possibly matching TRBD1 (5 bases). The sequence came from a woman aged 60-70 years with acute or convalescent COVID-19. The sample was peripheral blood. The CDR3: CASSQGRQILNYGYTF. The CDR3 nucleotides read TGCGCCAGCAGCCAAGGAAGACAGATTTTAAACTATGGCTACACCTTC.